The present TCR beta chain was sequenced within a study of cytomegalovirus exposure and HLA in healthy donors. It was with 60 Vbeta and 13 Jbeta primers that the PCR ran. The protocol was immunoSEQ multiplex PCR, while the TCRdb copy is restricted to in-frame clones and leaves out a portion. This table holds about 69,000 clones, roughly 74% found once. V lost 3 bases to trimming and J lost 1 base; unmatched junction nucleotides: 3. CDR1 and CDR2 (germline): SGDLS, YYNGEE. The CDR3 runs to 15 residues. Sequencing was carried out using PBMCs. The chain employs TRBV9 and TRBJ2-2; 7 nucleotides line up with TRBD1. The receptor's source is an older woman in good health and CMV-seropositive. The CDR3 DNA reads TGTGCCAGCAGCGAGGGACAGTTGAACACCGGGGAGCTGTTTTTT. Translating it yields CASSEGQLNTGELFF.